A single sample gave rise to the 16 T cell receptor beta chains below, sequenced in a study of human T cells and chemical hapten exposure. TCRdb ran MiXCR on the RACE reads and lists one entry per CDR3 protein. Of some 99,000 distinct CDR3 sequences listed, 9.2% are singletons. Documented time point: patch test 2, 6 weeks after DPC sensitization. Treatment given: therapeutic diphenylcyclopropenone sensitization with weekly scalp DPC. This specimen was whole blood, taken in connection with sensitization to the hapten diphenylcyclopropenone (DPC). These receptors came from a middle-aged woman with alopecia areata. Some clones in this sample may be carry-over from other donors' samples.

This chain joins TRBV3-1 and TRBJ2-7, with D unresolved. Germline CDR1 and CDR2: LGHDT and YNNKEL (reference sequence). V dropped 1 base and J dropped 2 bases, with 9 bases sitting between them. The CDR3 covers 14 residues. CDR3 nucleotide sequence: TGTGCCAGCAGCCAAGCAGGAAGAACCTACGAGCAGTACTTC. Translating it yields CASSQAGRTYEQYF.

This clonotype occurred a few times. This chain joins TRBV6-5 and TRBJ1-5; 8 bases line up with TRBD1. CDR3 length: 13 residues. The V gene end was trimmed by 6 bases and the J gene end by 5 bases; junction bases not matched to a gene: 3. The germline V gene has CDR1 MNHEY and CDR2 SVGAGI. The CDR3 sequence: CASSRGPDQPQHF. DNA for the CDR3: TGTGCCAGCAGCAGGGGGCCGGATCAGCCCCAGCATTTT.

This clonotype was seen ten or more times. The chain combines TRBV7-9 with TRBJ2-7; D remains unclear. This CDR3 comprises 13 residues. CDR1 SEHNR and CDR2 FQNEAQ come from the germline V gene (reference sequence). V lost 5 bases to trimming and J lost 7 bases, with 15 bases between them. CDR3 in amino acids: CASSTVPPREQYF. The CDR3 DNA reads TGTGCCAGCAGCACCGTACCTCCGCGGGAGCAGTACTTC. The full variable domain, with the rest looked up from reference TRBV7-9 and TRBJ2-7, is DTGVSQNPRHKITKRGQNVTFRCDPISEHNRLYWYRQTLGQGPEFLTYFQNEAQLEKSRLLSDRFSAERPKGSFSTLEIQRTEQGDSAMYLCASSTVPPREQYFGPGTRLTVT.

On this clonotype itself: A single base separates this from a much larger clone, so it may be a read error. The J gene is TRBJ2-1, the V gene TRBV4-2; D perhaps matches TRBD1 (5 bases). The CDR3 sequence is 12 residues long. The germline V gene encodes CDR1 LGHNA and CDR2 YNFKEQ. The CDR3 region is CASSQHRGELFF. The CDR3, as DNA: TGTGCCAGCAGCCAACATAGGGGTGAGCTGTTCTTC.

This clonotype was observed many times. This chain connects TRBV24-1 to TRBJ2-3; TRBD2 agrees at 8 bases. CDR1 is KGHDR and CDR2 is SFDVKD in the germline V gene. With 4 bases clipped from V and 0 bases from J, the junction kept 14 bases outside the gene matches. CDR3 length equals 19 residues. The CDR3 DNA sequence: TGTGCCACCAGTGACCCCGGGGTAGCGGGGTCGTATAGCACAGATACGCAGTATTTT. Translation gives CATSDPGVAGSYSTDTQYF.

This clonotype was seen many times. This chain links TRBV3-1 with TRBJ2-1, with D hard to call. Looked up from germline, CDR1 is LGHDT and CDR2 is YNNKEL (reference sequence). Trimming took off 2 bases at V and 9 bases at J, with 5 bases between the two ends. The CDR3 runs 11 residues. The chain's CDR3 is CASSQYGEQFF. CDR3 bases: TGTGCCAGCAGCCAATACGGTGAGCAGTTCTTC.

This chain joins TRBV25-1 and TRBJ2-7; 10 bases fit TRBD1. The CDR3 has 15 amino acids. Trimming cost V 3 bases and J 3 bases; bases outside gene matches: 5. Looked up from germline, CDR1 is MGHDK and CDR2 is SYGVNS. The CDR3 sequence: CASSEDRTGGYEQYF. The DNA of the CDR3 is TGTGCCAGCAGTGAGGATCGGACAGGGGGCTACGAGCAGTACTTC.

This clonotype was seen a few times. V gene TRBV20-1 combines with J gene TRBJ1-2; a weak D match, TRBD1 (5 bases). Germline-derived CDR1 and CDR2 are DFQATT and SNEGSKA (reference sequence). V was trimmed by 4 bases and J by 0 bases, leaving 18 bases between them. The CDR3 extends over 16 amino acids. CDR3 in DNA: TGCAGTGCTATCCGTCTGTGGGGGGAGACTAACTATGGCTACACCTTC. Encoded protein: CSAIRLWGETNYGYTF.

This clonotype was detected a few times. J is TRBJ2-1 and V is TRBV20-1; 8 bases align to TRBD2. CDR1 is DFQATT and CDR2 is SNEGSKA in the germline V gene (reference sequence). CDR3 length: 13 amino acids. The CDR3 nucleotides are TGCAGATTGGGAGCGGGGGCCTACAATGAGCAGTTCTTC. Translation gives CRLGAGAYNEQFF.

Worth noting for this clonotype: It may be a read error: a sequence one base away is much more abundant. This chain uses TRBV11-2 with TRBJ2-5, with D tentatively TRBD2 (6 bases). Germline V gives CDR1 SGHAT, CDR2 FQNNGV. This CDR3 is built from 14 residues. In DNA, the CDR3 is TGTGCCAGCAGCTTTTCACTAGCCCAAAAGACCCAGTACTTC. Translation gives CASSFSLAQKTQYF.

The sample holds many counts of this clonotype. The chain recombines TRBV28 with TRBJ2-5; D perhaps matches TRBD2 (5 bases). Looked up from germline, CDR1 is MDHEN and CDR2 is SYDVKM. The V gene lost 7 bases and the J gene lost 1 base, with 13 bases spanning the gap. The CDR3 runs 14 residues. The CDR3 nucleotides read TGTGCCAGCACCTTGACGGGGTTCCAAGAGACCCAGTACTTC. It specifies CASTLTGFQETQYF. The full variable domain, in which reference TRBV28 and TRBJ2-5 provide the parts outside the CDR3, is DVKVTQSSRYLVKRTGEKVFLECVQDMDHENMFWYRQDPGLGLRLIYFSYDVKMKEKGDIPEGYSVSREKKERFSLILESASTNQTSMYLCASTLTGFQETQYFGPGTRLLVL.

At least ten counts were recorded for this clonotype. No DNA is shown, since the ends of the CDR3 on it are uncertain; the CDR3 is the one TCRdb lists. The chain links TRBV7-6 to TRBJ2-2. Germline V lookup: CDR1 SGHVS, CDR2 FNYEAQ. The CDR3 extends over 12 residues, inclusive of both ends. The CDR3 here is CASSFGAGELFF.

In this sample, this clonotype turned up many times. The chain combines TRBV7-9 with TRBJ2-2, with 11 bases identical to TRBD1. The CDR3 consists of 18 residues. Germline CDR1 reads SEHNR; CDR2 reads FQNEAQ (reference sequence). V shed 5 bases, J shed 2 bases, and the junction held 10 bases outside the gene matches. CDR3 sequence reads: CASSRLGQGVINTGELFF. The CDR3 region has the DNA TGTGCCAGCAGCCGATTGGGACAGGGGGTGATAAACACCGGGGAGCTGTTTTTT.

This clonotype was seen many times. The V and J genes are TRBV5-1 and TRBJ1-1; 9 bases match TRBD1. The J segment lost 4 bases and the V segment lost 0 bases, leaving 4 bases of the junction unmatched. Germline loops: CDR1 SGHRS, CDR2 YFSETQ. The CDR3 is made up of 15 amino acids. DNA for the CDR3: TGCGCCAGCAGCTTGGAGTGGACAGGGGTCACTGAAGCTTTCTTT. Protein product: CASSLEWTGVTEAFF.

V is TRBV18 and J is TRBJ1-6; D not resolved. The CDR3 is made up of 16 amino acids. CDR1 KGHSH and CDR2 LQKENI come from the germline V gene. Trimming pared 0 bases from V and 6 bases from J, leaving 12 bases between. The CDR3 region is CASSPPWSRSNSPLHF. CDR3 coding DNA: TGTGCCAGCTCACCACCGTGGTCTCGAAGTAATTCACCCCTCCACTTT.

This clonotype has a handful of counts. V gene TRBV12-3 or TRBV12-4 combines with J gene TRBJ1-2, with 11 bases fitting TRBD1. CDR3 size: 14 residues. Germline trimming cut 5 bases from V and 5 bases from J; bases unmatched to any gene: 4. As DNA, the CDR3 is TGTGCCAGCAGTCGGGACAGGGGGACTTATGGCTACACCTTC. Amino acid sequence: CASSRDRGTYGYTF.